The T cell receptor (beta chain) described here comes from a study of blood T cell repertoires in COVID-19. About the study: The study drew acute and convalescent COVID-19 samples from the United States, Italy and Spain.

The CDR3 has 14 amino acids. Looked up from germline, CDR1 is SNHLY and CDR2 is FYNNEI. V shed 7 bases, J shed 1 base, and the junction held 4 bases outside the gene matches. With respect to this clone: Other DNA sequences in this sample translate to the same CDR3.

Authors' methods: From reference gene primer amplification, estimates of nucleated cell counts were derived. Produced via immunoSEQ multiplex PCR; TCRdb's table is partial and in-frame only. D and trimming come from the DNA, and the V and J calls and clone size come from that table. The sample lists 350,000 or so clones; 80% to 90% were seen once. The chain employs TRBV2 and TRBJ2-3, with 8 bases aligning to TRBD1. Sequencing input: peripheral blood. This clonotype was sampled from a man younger than 40 with active or convalescent COVID-19. The DNA for the CDR3 is TGTGCCAGCACATTGGACAGGGGCACAGATACGCAGTATTTT. It codes for CASTLDRGTDTQYF.